This TCR beta chain is drawn from a study of memory CD4+ T cells and cytomegalovirus serostatus. Study findings and constraints: A US-trained random forest predicted CMV serostatus with median AUC roughly 0.9. CD4+ memory repertoires contained about 40% of the 164 reported CMV TCRbeta sequences.

CDR3 length equals 14 residues. CDR1 and CDR2 (germline): MDHEN, SYDVKM. Trimming stripped 6 bases from V and 4 bases from J, with 16 bases between. Sequenced by immunoSEQ multiplex PCR; TCRdb stores in-frame clones only, minus some. This table has roughly 86,000 clones, 75% to 85% appearing once. Single viable CD3+CD4+CD8-CD45RO+ cells were sorted as the memory CD4+ T cells. Serum IgG to CMV pp150, pp28, p38 and p52 defined serostatus. As for this clone: The antigen is unknown.

The sequenced sample was memory CD4+ T cells from blood. The chain links TRBV28 to TRBJ2-7; D remains ambiguous. The sequence was collected from an adult in good health and CMV-seropositive. The CDR3 spells CASSLSHTFYEQYF. The CDR3 DNA sequence: TGTGCCAGCAGCCTCTCGCACACCTTTTACGAGCAGTACTTC. The full variable domain, with the rest looked up from reference TRBV28 and TRBJ2-7, is DVKVTQSSRYLVKRTGEKVFLECVQDMDHENMFWYRQDPGLGLRLIYFSYDVKMKEKGDIPEGYSVSREKKERFSLILESASTNQTSMYLCASSLSHTFYEQYFGPGTRLTVT.